This T cell receptor beta chain was profiled in a study of shared clonotypes between healthy human individuals (dated by TCRdb to 2018 to 2020). Regarding the research as a whole: The cohort comprised a couple of women and a few men aged 18 to 49 years. For each donor, CD4 naive and CD4 memory were each given three plates, CD8 naive was given two plates, and CD8 memory was given one plate. The study deeply sequenced blood TCR repertoires of five healthy adults to estimate repertoire size and the extent of clonotype sharing between individuals. To increase sequencing depth and limit assay-specific biases, different laboratories used diverse techniques to prepare libraries and sequence TCR repertoires. Per donor, leukapheresis produced somewhere between about 0.85 and 9.5 billion PBMCs.

The germline V end is reduced by 6 bases and the J end by 5 bases; junction bases left unmatched: 7. The germline V gene sets CDR1 to KGHSH and CDR2 to LQKENI. The CDR3 runs 14 residues from the cysteine to the phenylalanine. Only the CDR3 portion is preserved as DNA: 42 bases, with reading frame beginning at the first base. Donors were healthy HIV-negative adults with no recently reported acute infections or vaccinations. Every donor was a Caucasian adult living in Nashville, Tennessee, USA. CD4+ T cells were enriched by magnetic negative selection, after which naive cells were positively selected on CD45RA and the negative fraction was taken as the memory subset. Blood was collected by leukapheresis, and PBMCs were isolated by Ficoll-Histopaque density gradient centrifugation and then cryopreserved in liquid nitrogen vapor phase. Purity and quantity of every magnetically sorted T cell population were checked by analytical flow cytometry. Genomic DNA was isolated from each sorted fraction and quantified by UV absorbance on a Nanodrop 2000c.

Study-wide conclusions, independent of this receptor: The genetic and exposure-history diversity represented was limited by the small number of donors. Incomplete sequencing was indicated by rarefaction of sorted-subset datasets, despite the large sequencing depth. Naive subsets generally had larger estimated clonotype richness than memory subsets. Only blood was sampled, and tissue TCR repertoires likely differ from those in blood. When several donors were compared, the shared fraction of clonotypes was about 5.5% for naive CD4, 3% to 4% for naive CD8, more than 2% for memory CD4, and 0.4% for memory CD8. Based on pairwise subsampling, the degree of clonotype sharing among donors was expected to be affected by sequencing depth. Clonotypes shared by all four sorted-subset donors showed higher generation probabilities than non-shared clonotypes.

Regarding this clone: What this receptor recognizes is not known. One base away there is no much larger clone; base qualities are not given.

Using the deep immunoSEQ assay, TCR CDR3 regions were amplified from genomic DNA by multiplex PCR. Genomic DNA extracted from each cell subset was distributed evenly over all wells of several immunoSEQ 96-well plates, and each plate served as one replicate. For sorted subsets, roughly 200 ng of genomic DNA, equivalent to 25,000 to 35,000 T cell genomes, went into each replicate PCR. Purified libraries were quantified with a Qubit 3.0 fluorometer, sized on a Bioanalyzer 2100, and re-quantified with the KAPA Library Quantification kit. Each immunoSEQ 96-well plate was sequenced on its own single-read 150-cycle Illumina NextSeq 550 flow cell. The original methods were these. Because only junctional sequences without quality scores were contained in the immunoSEQ output, filtering matching that applied to full-length reads could not be performed. Sequences were annotated with PyIR, a Python wrapper for IgBLAST v1.9, using IMGT germline references to assign V/J genes and CDR3. Reads were filtered out if the reads had weak V/J assignments (E-value above 1e-6), no CDR3, stop codons, out-of-frame junctions, or ambiguous translated residues. A V3J clonotype was defined by an identical inferred V gene, J gene, and CDR3 amino acid sequence. The percentage overlap between two repertoires was calculated by dividing the number of shared unique clonotypes by the size of the smaller repertoire. Three approaches were used to assess repertoire richness: RTK rarefaction, the Chao1 estimator, and Recon v2.1 estimates of unobserved clonotypes. Generation probabilities were computed with OLGA for all TCRbeta clonotypes obtained by the gDNA method from several donors. Not all clones reach the TCRdb copy of this immuneACCESS table, which keeps in-frame sequences only. Checked studies attribute under half of the gap to unresolved V genes and leave the rest unexplained. D and trimming were read from the DNA, whereas the V and J calls and clone size are those reported in that table. Here the sample has roughly 2.2 million clones; less than 95% occur a single time. The top ten hold approximately 0.41% of the sample.

The sequence joins TRBV18 to TRBJ2-7, and TRBD1 matches 10 of the central bases. The sample consisted of naive CD4+ T cells from PBMCs. Taken with the paper, the label for cell subset or site translates to: CD45RA+ positively selected. The receptor was isolated from a man between 18 and 35 years old in good health. Some clones in this sample may be carry-over from other donors' samples. CDR3 reads: CASSSGTGEDEQYF. The nucleotide sequence reads as follows: TGTGCCAGCTCGTCCGGGACAGGGGAGGACGAGCAGTACTTC.